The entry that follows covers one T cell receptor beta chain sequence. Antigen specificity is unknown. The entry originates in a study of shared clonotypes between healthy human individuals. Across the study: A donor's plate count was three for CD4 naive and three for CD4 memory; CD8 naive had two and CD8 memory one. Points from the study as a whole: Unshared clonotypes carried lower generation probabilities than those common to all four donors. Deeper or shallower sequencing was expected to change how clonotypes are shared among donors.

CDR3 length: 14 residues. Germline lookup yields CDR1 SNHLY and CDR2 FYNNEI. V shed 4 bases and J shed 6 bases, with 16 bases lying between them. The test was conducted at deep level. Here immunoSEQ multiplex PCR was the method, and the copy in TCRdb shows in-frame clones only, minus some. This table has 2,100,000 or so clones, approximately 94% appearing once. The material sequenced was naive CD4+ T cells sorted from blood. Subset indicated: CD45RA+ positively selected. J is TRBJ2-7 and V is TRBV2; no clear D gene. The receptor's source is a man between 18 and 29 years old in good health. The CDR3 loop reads CASSAPTQACEQYF. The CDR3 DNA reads TGTGCCAGCAGTGCCCCCACCCAAGCCTGCGAGCAGTACTTC. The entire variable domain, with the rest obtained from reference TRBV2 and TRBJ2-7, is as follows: EPEVTQTPSHQVTQMGQEVILRCVPISNHLYFYWYRQILGQKVEFLVSFYNNEISEKSEIFDDQFSVERPDGSNFTLKIRSTKLEDSAMYFCASSAPTQACEQYFGPGTRLTVT.